A single sample is the source of the 5 T cell receptor beta chains below, sequenced in a study of response to subunit inactivated influenza vaccine. TCRdb fed the RT-PCR reads into MiXCR, producing one record per CDR3 protein. The data contain around 490,000 distinct CDR3 sequences, around 8% of them singletons. The source material was PBMCs from blood, sampled about 23 months after vaccination. The receptors come from a man in his fifties or sixties who received an inactivated influenza vaccine.

This clonotype has more than one count but fewer than ten. V gene TRBV28 combines with J gene TRBJ2-7, with no clear D. Germline V gene lookup returns CDR1 MDHEN and CDR2 SYDVKM. The CDR3 runs to 14 residues. Deletions cut 3 bases from V and 2 bases from J, with 11 bases between. The CDR3 coding sequence is TGTGCCAGCAGTTTCTTGCCGACCACCTACGAGCAGTACTTC. This sequence encodes CASSFLPTTYEQYF.

The chain employs TRBV5-1 and TRBJ1-2, with D tentatively TRBD1 (5 bases). Trimming took off 4 bases at V and 6 bases at J, with 13 bases between the two ends. This CDR3 region has 13 residues. Per germline, CDR1 SGHRS and CDR2 YFSETQ. CDR3 nucleotides: TGCGCCAGCAGCCCTGGGACCGTGGATGGCTACACCTTC. Translated: CASSPGTVDGYTF.

In its sample, this clonotype was seen a few times. This sequence joins TRBV5-1 and TRBJ2-3; D might be TRBD2 (6 bases). This CDR3 comprises 19 residues. V lost 4 bases to trimming and J lost 0 bases, with 24 bases between them. Germline CDR1 and CDR2: SGHRS and YFSETQ. The chain's CDR3 is CASSPGTPIQKTSTDTQYF. DNA of the CDR3: TGCGCCAGCAGCCCCGGGACTCCCATCCAAAAAACTAGCACAGATACGCAGTATTTT.

The chain recombines TRBV7-6 with TRBJ2-5; 10 nucleotides align to TRBD1. Germline V CDR1 and CDR2: SGHVS, FNYEAQ. V gave up 0 bases and J gave up 5 bases; unmatched junction bases: 6. This CDR3 region has 16 residues. Written as DNA, the CDR3 is TGTGCCAGCAGCTTAGCGCCTGGACAGGGGGAGGAGACCCAGTACTTC. This translates into CASSLAPGQGEETQYF.

This clonotype was found many times. This chain joins TRBV28 and TRBJ2-7; the D gene is possibly TRBD2 (6 bases). V shed 3 bases and J shed 4 bases, with 13 bases lying between them. Germline loops: CDR1 MDHEN, CDR2 SYDVKM. This CDR3 contains 14 residues. The CDR3 DNA reads TGTGCCAGCAGTTTGTTTCGGGGGTCTTACGAGCAGTACTTC. The encoded protein is CASSLFRGSYEQYF.